This T cell receptor (beta chain) emerged from a study of shared clonotypes between healthy human individuals. A remark on this clone: Its antigen is not known.

Sequenced by immunoSEQ multiplex PCR; TCRdb stores in-frame clones only, minus some. This sample has over a million clones, with approximately 80% found just once. General study findings and limits: For naive CD4 cells, approximately 4.8% of clonotypes were shared across a few donors.

V was shortened by 5 bases and J by 9 bases, with 20 bases between the two germline ends. Germline assignment: CDR1 SGHTA and CDR2 FQGTGA. CDR3 size: 15 residues. The sample consisted of memory CD4+ T cells from PBMCs. The subset denotes: CD45RA-negative fraction. The receptor was isolated from a man aged 18-30 years in good health. Some clones in this sample may be carry-over from other donors' samples. The genes are TRBV7-3 and TRBJ2-1; possibly TRBD1 for D (6 bases). The CDR3 DNA follows: TGTGCCAGCAGCCTTGGGGCCGAGGGGGTTTCTGAGCAGTTCTTC. Its translation: CASSLGAEGVSEQFF.